Presented here are 3 T cell receptor beta chains from one specimen sequenced in a study of PD-1 blockade in classical Hodgkin lymphoma. No patient escaped relapse after autologous stem cell transplantation, and brentuximab vedotin exposure varied. Here immunoSEQ multiplex PCR was the method, and the copy in TCRdb shows in-frame clones only, minus some. The sample records 11,000 to 15,000 clones, around four fifths being singletons. The sequences come from peripheral blood mononuclear cells (PBMCs), collected at baseline. These receptors all come from a human donor with classical Hodgkin lymphoma.

The chain employs TRBV19 and TRBJ2-7, with D possibly being TRBD1 (5 bases). CDR3 length: 12 residues. Deletions cut 5 bases from V and 6 bases from J, with 11 bases between. Germline CDR1 LNHDA, CDR2 SQIVND (reference sequence). CDR3 nucleotides: TGTGCCAGTAGTGGGCAGGGTACCGAGCAGTACTTC. Translated: CASSGQGTEQYF.

The rearrangement links TRBV7-9 to TRBJ1-1; 8 positions match TRBD1. The CDR3 is made up of 16 amino acids. CDR1 SEHNR and CDR2 FQNEAQ come from the germline V gene (reference sequence). J lost 0 bases, V lost 3 bases, and 6 bases had no gene match. In nucleotides, the CDR3 is TGTGCCAGCAGCTTGCTTACCAGGGGGCTGAACACTGAAGCTTTCTTT. This encodes CASSLLTRGLNTEAFF.

The chain combines TRBV4-3 with TRBJ2-3; 7 bases agree with TRBD2. This CDR3 has 15 amino acids. Germline V gene lookup returns CDR1 LGHNA and CDR2 YSLEER. The junction had 5 bases not matched to a gene; V was cut back by 4 bases and J by 1 base. The CDR3 bases are TGCGCCAGCAGCCCCTCTAGCGGACGCACAGATACGCAGTATTTT. It encodes CASSPSSGRTDTQYF.